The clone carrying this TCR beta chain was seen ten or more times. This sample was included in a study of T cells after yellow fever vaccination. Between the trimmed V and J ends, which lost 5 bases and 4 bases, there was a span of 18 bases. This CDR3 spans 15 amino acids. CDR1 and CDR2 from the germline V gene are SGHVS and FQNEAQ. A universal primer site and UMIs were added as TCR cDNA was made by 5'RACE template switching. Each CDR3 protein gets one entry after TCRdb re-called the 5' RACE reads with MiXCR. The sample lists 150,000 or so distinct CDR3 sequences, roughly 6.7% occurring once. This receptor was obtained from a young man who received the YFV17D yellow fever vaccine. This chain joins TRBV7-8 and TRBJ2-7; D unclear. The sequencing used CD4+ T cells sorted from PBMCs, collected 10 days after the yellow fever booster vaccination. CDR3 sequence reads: CASSREAAGSYEQYF. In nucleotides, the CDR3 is TGTGCCAGCAGCCGCGAGGCCGCAGGATCGTACGAGCAGTACTTC.